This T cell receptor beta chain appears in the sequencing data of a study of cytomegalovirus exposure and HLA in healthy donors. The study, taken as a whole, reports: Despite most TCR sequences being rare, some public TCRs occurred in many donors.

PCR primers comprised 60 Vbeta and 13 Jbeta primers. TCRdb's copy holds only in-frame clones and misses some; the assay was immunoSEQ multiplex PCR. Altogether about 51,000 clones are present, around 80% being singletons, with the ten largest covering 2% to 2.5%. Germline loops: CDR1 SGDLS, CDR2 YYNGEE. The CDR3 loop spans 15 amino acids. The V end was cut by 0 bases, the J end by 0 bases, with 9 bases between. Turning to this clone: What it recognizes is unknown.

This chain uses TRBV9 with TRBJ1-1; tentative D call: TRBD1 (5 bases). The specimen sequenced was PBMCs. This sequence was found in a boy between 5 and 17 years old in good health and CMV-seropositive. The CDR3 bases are TGTGCCAGCAGCGTAGACTTACAGGTGAACACTGAAGCTTTCTTT. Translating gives CASSVDLQVNTEAFF. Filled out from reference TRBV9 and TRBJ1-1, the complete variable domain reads DSGVTQTPKHLITATGQRVTLRCSPRSGDLSVYWYQQSLDQGLQFLIQYYNGEERAKGNILERFSAQQFPDLHSELNLSSLELGDSALYFCASSVDLQVNTEAFFGQGTRLTVV.